Listed here is a single T cell receptor beta chain. Its antigen is not identified. The data stem from a study of CD4+ T cells in melanoma. Overall study results and limits: CD8+ T cell, macrophage and B cell function reportedly correlated with neoantigen-specific CD4+ T cells. In melanoma, neoantigen-specific CD4+ T cells reportedly differed in differentiation state.

Germline V gene sequence: CDR1 SGHNT, CDR2 YENEEA. The V end lost 5 bases, the J end lost 4 bases, and 16 bases lay between the germline ends. CDR3 size: 15 residues. The table came from immunoSEQ multiplex PCR; TCRdb's copy has only in-frame clones and leaves some out. The sample holds some 120,000 clones, about 92% seen once. V usage is TRBV11-3 and J usage is TRBJ2-3; a possible D gene is TRBD2 (6 bases). The origin of this receptor is a human donor with melanoma. Sequenced input: peripheral blood. This chain's CDR3 is CASSPSGGSADTQYF. The DNA of the CDR3 is TGTGCCAGCAGCCCTAGTGGGGGGAGCGCAGATACGCAGTATTTT.